What follows is one T cell receptor beta chain and its context. Its cognate antigen is unknown. These data originate in a study of metastatic and nonmetastatic thyroid tumors. Broader study findings: Benign nodules reportedly had significantly lower TCR beta diversity than malignant thyroid tumors in blood and tumor.

Ahead of thyroid surgery, no patient had received treatment of any kind. TCRdb re-clonotyped the PCR reads through MiXCR. This sample carries about 4,300 clones, approximately 20% of them seen once, and the ten largest clones take 10%. The CDR3 has 15 residues. Trimming at V came to 0 bases and at J to 4 bases, leaving 3 bases not matched to a gene. Germline loops: CDR1 MNHEY, CDR2 SVGEGT. V is TRBV6-2 or TRBV6-3 and J is TRBJ1-1; 9 bases map to TRBD1. The sample taken for sequencing was tumor tissue. The clonotype comes from a male donor with papillary thyroid cancer or a benign thyroid nodule (not recorded which). Some clones in this sample may be carry-over from other donors' samples. The DNA of the CDR3 is TGTGCCAGCAGTTACTCCGGACAGGGGACCACTGAAGCTTTCTTT. Residues: CASSYSGQGTTEAFF.